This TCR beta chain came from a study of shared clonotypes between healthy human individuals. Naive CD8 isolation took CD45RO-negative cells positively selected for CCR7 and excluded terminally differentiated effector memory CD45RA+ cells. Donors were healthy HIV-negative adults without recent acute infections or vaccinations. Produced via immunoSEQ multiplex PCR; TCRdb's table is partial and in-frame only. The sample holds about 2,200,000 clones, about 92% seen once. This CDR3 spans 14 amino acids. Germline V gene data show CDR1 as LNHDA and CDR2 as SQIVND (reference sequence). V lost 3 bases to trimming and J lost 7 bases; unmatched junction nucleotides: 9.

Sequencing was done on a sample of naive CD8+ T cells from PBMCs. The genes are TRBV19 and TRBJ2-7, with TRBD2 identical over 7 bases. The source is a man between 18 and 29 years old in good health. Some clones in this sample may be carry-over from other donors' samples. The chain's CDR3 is CASSIPGRVREQYF. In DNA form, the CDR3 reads TGTGCCAGTAGTATCCCAGGGAGGGTGAGGGAGCAGTACTTC. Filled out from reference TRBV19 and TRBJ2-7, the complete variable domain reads DGGITQSPKYLFRKEGQNVTLSCEQNLNHDAMYWYRQDPGQGLRLIYYSQIVNDFQKGDIAEGYSVSREKKESFPLTVTSAQKNPTAFYLCASSIPGRVREQYFGPGTRLTVT.